This record covers a single T cell receptor beta chain. Some clones are missing from TCRdb's copy, which holds only in-frame ones; the method was immunoSEQ multiplex PCR. The sample lists about 210,000 clones, approximately 92% seen once, with less than 1.5% in the top ten. This sample stems from a study of T cell responses to AZD1222 COVID-19 vaccine. Germline CDR1 and CDR2: LNHNV and YYDKDF (reference sequence). The CDR3 consists of 15 residues. The V segment lost 9 bases and the J segment 2 bases; nucleotides outside the gene matches: 12. The sample was peripheral blood, taken on day 0 of AZD1222 vaccination. This clonotype originated in an adult in good health. This sequence joins TRBV15 and TRBJ2-5, with 7 bases that match TRBD2. The DNA of the CDR3 is TGTGCCACGTCTGGGGGAGGGTCCTATCAAGAGACCCAGTACTTC. The encoded protein is CATSGGGSYQETQYF.